Included here is one TCR beta chain sequence, with context. Its antigen is unknown. The sample holds no much larger clone one base away, and base qualities are not on file. This sample is drawn from a study of metastatic and nonmetastatic thyroid tumors (TCRdb year 2020). In the study overall: For patients with malignant and with benign thyroid disease, the researchers compared repertoires between peripheral blood samples and tumor or nodule tissue samples. Findings and caveats that apply to the study as a whole: In both blood and tumor samples, malignant tumors were reported to have significantly higher TCR beta diversity than benign nodules.

Before undergoing thyroid surgery, none of the patients had been given any kind of treatment. Using T-cell receptor beta sequencing, the researchers looked back retrospectively at clinical samples from patients, gathered between about 2012 and 2018. Library preparation employed PCR. Sequenced using an Illumina HiSeq 4000. High-throughput sequencing was used to profile the CDR3 region of the TCR beta-chain in every patient. Concerning the study's data processing: CDR3 differences across clinicopathological groups were used to build a classifier for discriminating distant-metastatic papillary thyroid cancer patients. The Shannon index was used to measure repertoire diversity, and the Morisita-Horn index was used to measure how similar tumor and blood repertoires were. In-frame beta chains were kept once TCRdb had trimmed the public reads at Q25 with fastp and called clones with MiXCR. What appears here as the V and J calls and clone size reflects TCRdb's work, not the paper's. The sample includes tens of thousands of clones, with about 13% observed a single time. The ten largest clonotypes hold over 9% of the sample.

From V the trimming removes 6 bases and from J it removes 6 bases, while the gene matches leave 16 bases of the junction unaccounted for. Including cysteine and phenylalanine, the CDR3 has 16 amino acids. The sequence is cut down to CDR3 DNA, 48 bases in frame from base 1. CDR1 DFQATT and CDR2 SNEGSKA were looked up in the germline V gene (reference sequence). This receptor was identified in a female donor with papillary thyroid cancer or a benign thyroid nodule (not recorded which). Some clones in this sample may be carry-over from other donors' samples. This chain is built from TRBV20-1 and TRBJ2-1, and 8 junctional nucleotides match TRBD2. Material for sequencing was blood. Read as DNA, the sequence is TGCAGTGCCAGACCCCTCCCGGGACTAGTGGGCAATGAGCAGTTCTTC. This encodes CSARPLPGLVGNEQFF.